This entry is about one T cell receptor (beta chain). The data originate from a study of blood T cell repertoires in COVID-19. Turning to the study itself: From T cells, B-cell-depleted T cells, or PBMCs came the material, which was cDNA or gDNA.

In the authors' methods: Estimation of nucleated cell counts was performed using reference gene primer amplification. Produced via immunoSEQ multiplex PCR; TCRdb's table is partial and in-frame only. The V and J calls and clone size were taken over from that table, and D and trimming were inferred from the DNA. The table has roughly 300,000 clones, around 92% seen once. V was clipped by 2 bases and J by 0 bases, with 4 bases between them. Germline CDR1 is SGHTA and CDR2 is FQGNSA. The CDR3 has 13 residues. The receptor's source is a man younger than 35 who had recovered from COVID-19. The J gene is TRBJ1-2, the V gene TRBV7-2; D unclear. The material sequenced was peripheral blood. CDR3 nucleotides: TGTGCCAGCAGCTTACAGGCTAACTATGGCTACACCTTC. The encoded protein is CASSLQANYGYTF.